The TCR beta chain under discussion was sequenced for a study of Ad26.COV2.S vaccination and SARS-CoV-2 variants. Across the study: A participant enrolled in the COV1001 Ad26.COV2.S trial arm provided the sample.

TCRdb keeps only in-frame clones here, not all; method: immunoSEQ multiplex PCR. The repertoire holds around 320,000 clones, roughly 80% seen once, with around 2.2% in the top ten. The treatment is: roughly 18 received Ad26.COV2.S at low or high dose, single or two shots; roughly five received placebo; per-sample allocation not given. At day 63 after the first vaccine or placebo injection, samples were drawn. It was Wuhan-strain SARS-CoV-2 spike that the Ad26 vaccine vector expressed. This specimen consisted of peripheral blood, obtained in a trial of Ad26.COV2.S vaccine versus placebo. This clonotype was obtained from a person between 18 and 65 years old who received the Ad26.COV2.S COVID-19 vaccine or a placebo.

CDR3 sequence (DNA): TGTGCCAGTAGTATAGGGCAGGATCAGCCCCAGCATTTT. Translating gives CASSIGQDQPQHF. This chain joins TRBV19 and TRBJ1-5; D is ambiguous. Germline CDR1 LNHDA, CDR2 SQIVND (reference sequence). This CDR3 has 13 residues. Trimming removed 1 base from V and 5 bases from J, with 6 bases in between.